The TCR beta chain under discussion was sequenced for a study of blood T cell repertoires in COVID-19 (dated by TCRdb to about 2020). Regarding the study in general: Samples from collaborators originated in the United States, Italy and Spain and spanned both the acute and convalescent phases of COVID-19. The material from the prospective study consisted of cDNA or gDNA derived from T cells, B-cell-depleted T cells, or PBMCs. Deeply sampled blood TCRbeta repertoires from subjects exposed to, actively infected with, or recovered from COVID-19 were included in the dataset. The repertoires were released in a freely available public database intended as a resource for research on the immune response to SARS-CoV-2. The samples were drawn from the first 160 participants of the ongoing ImmuneRACE study and from roughly 1,300 subjects provided by 6 global collaborators. A de-identified subject ID, COVID-19 status, age in years and sex were almost always included in the sample metadata. Where HLA class I and class II types were available, the types were taken from metadata supplied by the sample provider, not from assay-based typing.

The investigation overall reported the following: The amount of clinical and demographic metadata varied by source and participant and was provided uncurated.

TCRbeta CDR3 regions were amplified from genomic DNA by means of the immunoSEQ Assay, a bias-controlled multiplex PCR. As for how the authors treated the data: The number of nucleated cells in each sample was estimated by amplification of reference gene primers within the assay. To quantify the absolute abundance of each unique TCRbeta CDR3 rearrangement, sequence reads were collapsed and filtered. For each sample, productive Simpson clonality was calculated by taking the square root of Simpson's diversity index across productive rearrangements. In TCRdb, the immuneACCESS table is reduced to in-frame sequences with V and J assigned. These tables do not hold every clone; where another copy was compared, an unresolved V gene accounts for under half, and the others remain unexplained. That table furnishes V, J and clone size, whereas the DNA furnished D and trimming. The sample includes approximately 440,000 clones, with 88% observed a single time. 10% to 15% of the sample belongs to the ten largest clones.

In Seattle, one collaborating source enrolled patients while the infection was active and tracked those patients longitudinally over the course of disease. The collaborating institutions used their own protocols to collect whole blood in K2EDTA tubes. For TCRbeta analysis, collaborator samples were shipped as frozen whole blood, as isolated PBMCs, or as DNA extracted from either sample type. For this clone: Its target antigen remains unknown. Nothing much larger sits one base from this clone, and base qualities are not available.

CDR1 and CDR2 are drawn from the germline V gene: MDHEN, SYDVKM. V trim: 6 bases; J trim: 4 bases; unmatched bases: 1. The CDR3, cysteine through phenylalanine, is 13 amino acids long. Just CDR3 DNA is preserved here, 39 bases in frame from base 1. The chain links TRBV28 with TRBJ2-1; 9 middle bases align to TRBD2. Sequencing used peripheral blood. The sequence derives from a woman in her forties or fifties with COVID-19, enrolled during active disease. The nucleotide sequence reads TGTGCCAGCAGGGCGGGGGGGTACAATGAGCAGTTCTTC. Translated, this is CASRAGGYNEQFF.